What follows are 24 T cell receptor beta chains derived from one specimen sequenced in a study of blood T cell repertoires in COVID-19 (dated by TCRdb to about 2020). Library preparation used the immunoSEQ multiplex PCR assay. Imported from immuneACCESS, the table was reduced by TCRdb to in-frame sequences with V and J called. These copies leave out some clones; in studies compared against another copy, an unresolved V gene accounts for under half, and the cause of the remainder is not known. The sample table lists about 180,000 clones, about 83% of them with a count of one. Together, the top ten hold about 8.6% of the sample. The sequencing sample was made of PBMCs or T cells enriched from blood (not recorded which). These TCRs come from a woman aged 25 to 39 who had recovered from COVID-19.

CDR3 DNA sequence: TGTGCCAGCAGCCCGCGGACTAGCGGGAGAATCGGCTCCTACGAGCAGTACTTC. It specifies CASSPRTSGRIGSYEQYF. V is TRBV13 and J is TRBJ2-7; 13 bases line up with TRBD2. The CDR3 spans 18 residues. Trimming cost V 5 bases and J 0 bases; bases outside gene matches: 10. Per germline, CDR1 PRHDT and CDR2 FYEKMQ (reference sequence).

Only one count was recorded for this clone. V usage is TRBV6-5 and J usage is TRBJ2-3; 15 bases agree with TRBD2. Germline assignment: CDR1 MNHEY and CDR2 SVGAGI. With 6 bases clipped from V and 10 bases from J, the junction kept 5 bases outside the gene matches. There are 14 residues in the CDR3. CDR3 residues: CASSGLAGGVAQYF. The CDR3 nucleotides are TGTGCCAGCAGCGGACTAGCGGGAGGGGTGGCGCAGTATTTT.

J is TRBJ2-7 and V is TRBV7-8; TRBD2 matches 7 bases. The CDR3 runs to 15 residues. Germline V CDR1 and CDR2: SGHVS, FQNEAQ. V dropped 4 bases and J dropped 2; count of bases not matched to a gene: 8. The CDR3 sequence is CASSSREGIAYEQYF. CDR3 sequence (DNA): TGTGCCAGCAGCTCCAGGGAGGGGATCGCCTACGAGCAGTACTTC. Full variable domain (missing parts from reference TRBV7-8 and TRBJ2-7): GAGVSQSPRYKVAKRGQDVALRCDPISGHVSLFWYQQALGQGPEFLTYFQNEAQLDKSGLPSDRFFAERPEGSVSTLKIQRTQQEDSAVYLCASSSREGIAYEQYFGPGTRLTVT.

The chain recombines TRBV2 with TRBJ1-5; TRBD1 might be the D (5 bases). V gave up 6 bases and J gave up 8 bases, with 14 bases separating them. Germline V CDR1 and CDR2: SNHLY, FYNNEI. This CDR3 is built from 13 residues. Written as DNA, the CDR3 is TGTGCCAGCAGGGACACGTTTAGGGAGCCCCAGCATTTT. Protein sequence: CASRDTFREPQHF.

J is TRBJ2-2 and V is TRBV7-2; the D gene is possibly TRBD2 (5 bases). There are 16 residues in the CDR3. The germline V gene encodes CDR1 SGHTA and CDR2 FQGNSA. V gave up 4 bases and J gave up 9 bases, with 21 bases separating them. CDR3 DNA sequence: TGTGCCAGCAGCTCTACTAATAGCGCGTCTGGAAGGGAGCTGTTTTTT. Translation gives CASSSTNSASGRELFF. The entire variable domain, with the rest obtained from reference TRBV7-2 and TRBJ2-2, is as follows: GAGVSQSPSNKVTEKGKDVELRCDPISGHTALYWYRQSLGQGLEFLIYFQGNSAPDKSGLPSDRFSAERTGGSVSTLTIQRTQQEDSAVYLCASSSTNSASGRELFFGEGSRLTVL.

In its sample, this clone was seen once. The V gene is TRBV28, the J gene TRBJ1-6; D is unresolved. Trimming took 2 bases from V and 10 from J, leaving 15 bases between them. Germline lookup yields CDR1 MDHEN and CDR2 SYDVKM. The CDR3 runs to 15 residues. CDR3 in amino acids: CASSLDPSAQSPLHF. In nucleotides, the CDR3 is TGTGCCAGCAGTTTAGACCCGAGCGCGCAATCACCCCTCCACTTT. Using reference TRBV28 and TRBJ1-6 for the parts outside the CDR3, the full variable domain is DVKVTQSSRYLVKRTGEKVFLECVQDMDHENMFWYRQDPGLGLRLIYFSYDVKMKEKGDIPEGYSVSREKKERFSLILESASTNQTSMYLCASSLDPSAQSPLHFGNGTRLTVT.

This rearrangement joins TRBV5-5 to TRBJ1-3, with 7 nucleotides matching TRBD1. The CDR3 is 14 amino acids. Trimming at V came to 0 bases and at J to 5 bases, leaving 2 bases not matched to a gene. Germline V CDR1 and CDR2: SGHKS, YYEKEE (reference sequence). The CDR3 region has the DNA TGTGCCAGCAGCTTGGAACAGGGGCGAAACACCATATATTTT. The encoded protein is CASSLEQGRNTIYF.

This clone appeared once. V is TRBV27 and J is TRBJ2-7; 13 nucleotides align to TRBD2. Germline values: CDR1 MNHEY, CDR2 SMNVEV (reference sequence). The CDR3 sequence is 15 residues long. Losses at the gene ends were 6 bases for V and 2 bases for J; bases not matched to a gene: 4. CDR3 DNA sequence: TGTGCCAGCAGGACACTAGCGGGAGGGACCTACGAGCAGTACTTC. Translation: CASRTLAGGTYEQYF.

The chain carries TRBV11-2 and TRBJ1-4, with 8 bases that match TRBD1. The germline V gene encodes CDR1 SGHAT and CDR2 FQNNGV. The CDR3 extends over 11 amino acids. J lost 14 bases, V lost 1 base, and 0 bases had no gene match. Here the CDR3 DNA reads TGTGCCAGCAGCTTAGGGGACAGGCTGTTTTTT. Translating it yields CASSLGDRLFF.

This chain uses TRBV7-9 with TRBJ1-4, with D unclear. The V and J ends lost 2 bases and 0 bases respectively, with 19 bases between them. The CDR3 totals 19 residues. CDR1 SEHNR and CDR2 FQNEAQ come from the germline V gene (reference sequence). The CDR3: CASSLYREGSPSTNEKLFF. The CDR3 DNA reads TGTGCCAGCAGCTTATATAGAGAGGGTAGCCCCTCAACTAATGAAAAACTGTTTTTT.

This clone showed up just once. The rearrangement joins TRBV1 to TRBJ1-3; the table's D call TRBD1 went unverified against the DNA. TRBV1 is recorded as a pseudogene. CDR3 size: 18 residues. The CDR3 loop is CTSSRRDRGIVSGNTIYF. The CDR3 nucleotides are TGCACCAGCAGCCGCCGGGACAGAGGGATAGTCTCTGGAAACACCATATATTTT.

The chain is built from TRBV19 and TRBJ1-1, with 7 bases identical to TRBD1. CDR3 size: 16 residues. Germline V gene sequence: CDR1 LNHDA, CDR2 SQIVND (reference sequence). The junction had 14 bases not matched to a gene; V was cut back by 3 bases and J by 7 bases. This CDR3 reads CASSMAWVGTAHEAFF. CDR3 coding DNA: TGTGCCAGTAGTATGGCATGGGTGGGGACAGCCCATGAAGCTTTCTTT.

The CDR3 sequence is CASSLLVTANYGYTF. The CDR3 region has the DNA TGTGCCAGCAGCTTGCTTGTCACAGCTAACTATGGCTACACCTTC. This sequence joins TRBV5-6 and TRBJ1-2; D is unresolved. Between the trimmed V and J ends, which lost 1 base and 0 bases, there was a span of 10 bases. The CDR3 sequence is 15 residues long. The germline V gene encodes CDR1 SGHDT and CDR2 YYEEEE. Based on the CDR3 plus reference TRBV5-6 and TRBJ1-2, the full variable domain is DAGVTQSPTHLIKTRGQQVTLRCSPKSGHDTVSWYQQALGQGPQFIFQYYEEEERQRGNFPDRFSGHQFPNYSSELNVNALLLGDSALYLCASSLLVTANYGYTFGSGTRLTVV.

The CDR3 protein is CASSPGTATQFTNEKLFF. The CDR3 DNA is TGCGCCAGCAGCCCAGGGACAGCCACCCAATTTACTAATGAAAAACTGTTTTTT. The gene calls are TRBV4-1 and TRBJ1-4; TRBD1 aligns across 7 bases. J was trimmed by 2 bases and V by 4 bases; bases with no gene match: 13. From germline, CDR1 is MGHRA and CDR2 YSYEKL. CDR3 length: 18 amino acids.

CDR3 in amino acids: CASSSGEGTYEQYF. Written as DNA, the CDR3 is TGTGCCAGCAGTAGTGGGGAGGGGACCTACGAGCAGTACTTC. The rearrangement joins TRBV28 to TRBJ2-7, with 7 nucleotides matching TRBD2. The ends lost 5 bases at V and 2 bases at J; junction bases unmatched: 6. CDR3 length equals 14 residues. CDR1 MDHEN and CDR2 SYDVKM come from the germline V gene.

CDR3 region: CASSYYIDNEQFF. The CDR3 DNA is TGTGCCAGCAGTTACTATATAGACAATGAGCAGTTCTTC. This chain connects TRBV6-6 to TRBJ2-1, with D uncertain. In germline, CDR1 is MNHNY, CDR2 SVGAGI (reference sequence). V was clipped by 1 base and J by 5 bases, with 6 bases between them. CDR3 length: 13 residues.

This chain uses TRBV11-3 with TRBJ2-1; 8 positions agree with TRBD1. Germline V gives CDR1 SGHNT, CDR2 YENEEA. V was pared by 8 bases and J by 8 bases, with 5 bases of the junction left unmatched. CDR3 length equals 12 residues. The CDR3 nucleotides read TGTGCCAGCGGCGGACAGGGCGATGAGCAGTTCTTC. Residues: CASGGQGDEQFF.

The gene calls are TRBV3-1 (or the pseudogene TRBV3-2) and TRBJ1-2, with D tentatively TRBD1 (6 bases). The CDR3 has 13 residues. With 2 bases removed from V and 8 bases from J, the gap between germline ends came to 12 bases. From germline, CDR1 is LGHDT and CDR2 YNNKEL (reference sequence). DNA for the CDR3: TGTGCCAGCAGCCAATCAGGGGTTGGCGGCTACACCTTC. This sequence encodes CASSQSGVGGYTF.

The chain links TRBV29-1 to TRBJ1-2, with D possibly TRBD1 on 6 matching bases. Trimming left V 0 bases short and J 0 bases short, with 26 bases between. From germline, CDR1 is SQVTM and CDR2 ANQGSEA. The CDR3 covers 20 residues. The CDR3 region is CSVEERLKPDSVTTNYGYTF. CDR3 nucleotide sequence: TGCAGCGTTGAAGAAAGGCTAAAACCGGACAGCGTAACGACTAACTATGGCTACACCTTC.

This chain connects TRBV3-1 (or the pseudogene TRBV3-2) to TRBJ1-5; no clear D. The CDR3 covers 14 residues. Trimming removed 1 base at V and 4 bases at J, with 8 bases between. CDR1 and CDR2 (germline): LGHDT, YNNKEL (reference sequence). The CDR3 reads CASSQGPVNQPQHF. CDR3 nucleotide sequence: TGTGCCAGCAGCCAAGGGCCTGTGAATCAGCCCCAGCATTTT.

The chain uses TRBV18 and TRBJ2-7; 13 bases align to TRBD2. Per germline, CDR1 KGHSH and CDR2 LQKENI. The CDR3 has 15 amino acids. The V segment lost 3 bases and the J segment 7 bases; nucleotides outside the gene matches: 6. The CDR3 region has the DNA TGTGCCAGCTCACCCGGACTAGCGGGAGTTCGTGAGCAGTACTTC. Residues: CASSPGLAGVREQYF.

This chain links TRBV29-1 with TRBJ1-2; possibly TRBD1 for D (6 bases). CDR1 and CDR2 (germline): SQVTM, ANQGSEA. Trimming removed 3 bases at V and 4 bases at J, with 9 bases between. The CDR3 length is 12 residues. The CDR3 is CSVDEGVYGYTF. DNA of the CDR3: TGCAGCGTTGACGAGGGGGTCTATGGCTACACCTTC.

The chain links TRBV30 to TRBJ2-3; 12 bases line up with TRBD2. With 3 bases clipped from V and 3 bases from J, the junction kept 10 bases outside the gene matches. The CDR3 sequence is 17 residues long. CDR1 and CDR2 (germline): GTSNPN, SVGIG (reference sequence). The CDR3 here is CAWRPRLAGVVTDTQYF. The CDR3 DNA follows: TGTGCCTGGAGACCCAGACTAGCGGGAGTGGTTACAGATACGCAGTATTTT.

The chain employs TRBV2 and TRBJ2-7; 7 bases are a match to TRBD1. Germline CDR1 SNHLY, CDR2 FYNNEI. After removal of 4 bases from V and 1 base from J, the junction contained 28 bases not matched to a gene. The CDR3 is made up of 22 amino acids. The CDR3 region has the DNA TGTGCCAGCAGTGGACAGGGAGTACTCCCCGAGTACCCGACCGAAAGATCCTACGAGCAGTACTTC. Amino acids: CASSGQGVLPEYPTERSYEQYF.